This T cell receptor (beta chain) comes out of a study of T cell responses to AZD1222 COVID-19 vaccine. Libraries were prepared by immunoSEQ multiplex PCR; TCRdb keeps only in-frame clonotypes and omits some of them. The sample gives fewer than 120,000 clones, roughly 92% of which show up once; 2% to 2.5% is in the top ten. Both about-4-week and about-12-week second-dose recipients were combined. The sequence was obtained from an adult who received the AZD1222 COVID-19 vaccine. The starting material was peripheral blood, obtained 28 days after the second AZD1222 dose.

The CDR3 spells CASSQDLGAIYEQYF. The CDR3 coding sequence is TGCGCCAGCAGCCAAGATTTAGGGGCGATCTACGAGCAGTACTTC. The chain joins TRBV4-3 to TRBJ2-7; tentative D call: TRBD1 (5 bases). Germline V gene data show CDR1 as LGHNA and CDR2 as YSLEER. This CDR3 region has 15 residues. The V end lost 0 bases, the J end lost 3 bases, and 12 bases lay between the germline ends.